Following are 30 T cell receptor beta chains from one sample sequenced in a study of T-cell memory formation after mild COVID-19. TCRdb ran MiXCR on the 5' RACE reads and lists one entry per CDR3 protein. The sample has hundreds of thousands of distinct CDR3 sequences; approximately 23% are singletons. The sequencing input was PBMCs or a T cell subset sorted from them (not recorded which). The receptors were sampled from an adult woman who had mild COVID-19 (a few samples of this study predate the infection). Cell type and time point are not known.

The CDR3 region has the DNA TGTGCCAGCAGCCAAACCCCCCTCCCGACAGGCTATGGCTACACCTTC. The encoded protein is CASSQTPLPTGYGYTF. The V call is TRBV7-9, the J call TRBJ1-2; possible D gene TRBD1, 6 bases. Germline values: CDR1 SEHNR, CDR2 FQNEAQ (reference sequence). The ends were cut back, 5 bases at V and 4 bases at J, with 20 bases in the middle. CDR3 length: 16 residues.

The gene calls are TRBV21-1 and TRBJ1-1; the D call TRBD1 from the table was never checked on the DNA. TRBV21-1 constitutes a pseudogene. The CDR3 consists of 14 residues. The CDR3 DNA reads as TGTGCCAGCAGCAGAGACAGGGAAACCACTGAAGCTTTCTTT. Its translation: CASSRDRETTEAFF.

This clonotype was observed a few times. The chain has TRBV3-1 and TRBJ2-7; weak D call: TRBD1 (6 bases). This CDR3 is 17 amino acids long. Trimming stripped 4 bases from V and 0 bases from J, with 19 bases between. Germline V lookup: CDR1 LGHDT, CDR2 YNNKEL (reference sequence). The DNA of the CDR3 is TGTGCCAGCAGCCGTAAAACGTTAGGGGGTAGCTCCTACGAGCAGTACTTC. Translation: CASSRKTLGGSSYEQYF.

V is TRBV6-1 and J is TRBJ2-3, with 9 positions matching TRBD1. The length of the CDR3 is 16 residues. Looked up from germline, CDR1 is MNHNS and CDR2 is SASEGT. Trimming at V came to 6 bases and at J to 7 bases, leaving 14 bases not matched to a gene. The CDR3 protein is CASRALGTGPGYTQYF. CDR3 coding DNA: TGTGCCAGCAGGGCCCTCGGGACAGGGCCTGGTTATACGCAGTATTTT.

The table lists this clonotype with a count of one. The rearrangement uses TRBV9 and TRBJ1-2, with a tentative D call TRBD1 (6 bases). This CDR3 comprises 16 residues. Deletions cut 3 bases from V and 5 bases from J, with 20 bases between. Germline V gene sequence: CDR1 SGDLS, CDR2 YYNGEE. The CDR3 protein is CASSAQSGTGTYGYTF. The CDR3 region has the DNA TGTGCCAGCAGCGCGCAATCCGGGACCGGGACATATGGCTACACCTTC.

This chain links TRBV27 with TRBJ2-1, with 9 nucleotides matching TRBD1. This CDR3 is built from 17 residues. Germline V gene lookup returns CDR1 MNHEY and CDR2 SMNVEV (reference sequence). J lost 7 bases, V lost 3 bases, and 13 bases had no gene match. Written as DNA, the CDR3 is TGTGCCAGCAGTTTCTTCGGTGGGACAGGGATCGCTAATGAGCAGTTCTTC. Its protein is CASSFFGGTGIANEQFF.

CDR3 nucleotides: TGTGCCAGCAGTTTATTCGGGACAGGGATCGACGAGCAGTACTTC. Translating it yields CASSLFGTGIDEQYF. The chain combines TRBV12-3 or TRBV12-4 with TRBJ2-7; 9 bases map to TRBD1. V dropped 2 bases and J dropped 5; count of bases not matched to a gene: 7. The CDR3 spans 15 residues.

The rearrangement uses TRBV5-4 and TRBJ2-3; D call uncertain. The length of the CDR3 is 16 residues. Germline lookup yields CDR1 SGHNT and CDR2 YYREEE (reference sequence). Trimming pared 4 bases from V and 2 bases from J, leaving 17 bases between. This CDR3 is CASSRPDFSYTDTQYF. The CDR3 nucleotides are TGTGCCAGCAGCCGACCCGACTTTTCTTACACAGATACGCAGTATTTT.

This clonotype was counted only a few times. The DNA of the CDR3 is TGCGCCAGCAGCCAACAGGGACAGGGGGCAGATACGCAGTATTTT. Translation: CASSQQGQGADTQYF. The V and J genes are TRBV4-1 and TRBJ2-3, with 11 bases identical to TRBD1. Unmatched junction bases numbered 2, after V lost 2 bases and J lost 4 bases. The CDR3 spans 15 residues. Germline lookup yields CDR1 MGHRA and CDR2 YSYEKL.

The chain joins TRBV6-2 or TRBV6-3 to TRBJ2-1; TRBD2 might be the D (5 bases). Germline values: CDR1 MNHEY, CDR2 SVGEGT. This CDR3 has 15 residues. The V gene lost 7 bases and the J gene lost 2 bases, with 15 bases spanning the gap. The CDR3 nucleotides read TGTGCCAGCAAAGGACTGAGAGTGGCCTACAATGAGCAGTTCTTC. Residues: CASKGLRVAYNEQFF.

The chain combines TRBV11-2 with TRBJ2-5; unclear D gene. Per germline, CDR1 SGHAT and CDR2 FQNNGV. The ends were cut back, 5 bases at V and 2 bases at J, with 15 bases in the middle. The CDR3 spans 15 residues. CDR3 protein: CASSEVWQKQETQYF. As DNA, the CDR3 is TGTGCCAGCAGCGAGGTGTGGCAGAAGCAAGAGACCCAGTACTTC.

This clonotype has just a few counts. V gene TRBV2 combines with J gene TRBJ1-1; D is ambiguous. This CDR3 spans 14 amino acids. The V gene lost 6 bases and the J gene lost 1 base, with 12 bases spanning the gap. The V gene's germline CDR1 is SNHLY and CDR2 FYNNEI. This chain's CDR3 is CASSGILQNTEAFF. The CDR3 DNA sequence: TGTGCCAGCAGCGGGATCCTCCAGAACACTGAAGCTTTCTTT.

The sample holds a few counts of this clonotype. CDR3 sequence (DNA): TGCGCCAGCAGCCCGACGACAGTTTTCACAGATACGCAGTATTTT. This codes for CASSPTTVFTDTQYF. The chain employs TRBV5-1 and TRBJ2-3; D might be TRBD1 (5 bases). The germline V and J ends were trimmed by 4 bases and 2 bases, with 14 bases remaining between them. Germline V gene lookup returns CDR1 SGHRS and CDR2 YFSETQ. The CDR3 runs 15 residues.

The chain uses TRBV5-4 and TRBJ2-3; 11 positions agree with TRBD2. Germline loops: CDR1 SGHNT, CDR2 YYREEE (reference sequence). Trimming at V came to 7 bases and at J to 0 bases, leaving 4 bases not matched to a gene. This CDR3 comprises 15 residues. CDR3 sequence reads: CASGPSGRSTDTQYF. The CDR3 bases are TGTGCCAGCGGTCCTAGCGGGAGGAGCACAGATACGCAGTATTTT.

This clonotype was found a few times. The rearrangement uses TRBV12-3 or TRBV12-4 and TRBJ2-1; 11 bases agree with TRBD2. V was clipped by 3 bases and J by 5 bases; unmatched bases: 3. The CDR3 covers 15 residues. The CDR3 is CASSLGLADHNEQFF. CDR3 in DNA: TGTGCCAGCAGTTTGGGACTAGCGGATCACAATGAGCAGTTCTTC.

The chain recombines TRBV3-1 with TRBJ2-1, with D possibly being TRBD2 (5 bases). The V gene lost 2 bases and the J gene lost 2 bases, with 13 bases spanning the gap. The CDR3 runs to 16 residues. Germline V gene sequence: CDR1 LGHDT, CDR2 YNNKEL (reference sequence). Written as DNA, the CDR3 is TGTGCCAGCAGCCAAAGTGCGGGCGGACCCTACAATGAGCAGTTCTTC. Its translation is CASSQSAGGPYNEQFF.

V usage is TRBV23-1 and J usage is TRBJ1-5; a possible D gene is TRBD1 (6 bases). TRBV23-1 is identified as an open reading frame with a role that is uncertain. V lost 2 bases and J 2 bases, leaving 13 bases between the germline ends. CDR3 length equals 16 residues. DNA for the CDR3: TGCGCCAGCAGTCAACGGAGGGGGGGCTGCAATCAGCCCCAGCATTTT. This sequence encodes CASSQRRGGCNQPQHF.

J is TRBJ2-2 and V is TRBV6-1; D unresolved. Germline V gene sequence: CDR1 MNHNS, CDR2 SASEGT. This CDR3 region has 14 residues. The V gene lost 1 base and the J gene lost 6 bases, with 9 bases spanning the gap. The CDR3 DNA sequence: TGTGCCAGCAGTGAAGATCAATGGGCCGGGGAGCTGTTTTTT. Its protein product is CASSEDQWAGELFF.

The genes are TRBV9 and TRBJ2-2, with D perhaps TRBD1 (5 bases). The CDR3 has 14 residues. V shed 4 bases and J shed 3 bases, with 10 bases lying between them. Germline assignment: CDR1 SGDLS and CDR2 YYNGEE. CDR3 region: CASSTRVHTGELFF. CDR3 bases: TGTGCCAGCAGCACCAGGGTTCACACCGGGGAGCTGTTTTTT.

V is TRBV5-1 and J is TRBJ1-4; D is possibly TRBD1 (5 bases). V was clipped by 4 bases and J by 4 bases, with 8 bases between them. The CDR3 length is 13 residues. Germline CDR1 SGHRS, CDR2 YFSETQ. CDR3 protein: CASSSDSNEKLFF. CDR3 DNA sequence: TGCGCCAGCAGCAGCGACAGTAATGAAAAACTGTTTTTT.

V usage is TRBV9 and J usage is TRBJ2-7; D possibly corresponds to TRBD2 (6 bases). Trimming shortened V by 4 bases and J by 5 bases, and 16 bases separated the two germline ends. The CDR3 runs 14 residues. Per germline, CDR1 SGDLS and CDR2 YYNGEE. The CDR3 loop reads CASSPLPSGDEQYF. Here the CDR3 DNA reads TGTGCCAGCAGCCCCCTCCCGTCGGGGGACGAGCAGTACTTC.

This chain uses TRBV7-6 with TRBJ2-7, with D possibly matching TRBD1 (7 bases). This CDR3 is 13 amino acids long. CDR1 and CDR2 (germline): SGHVS, FNYEAQ. V was pared by 5 bases and J by 4 bases, with 12 bases between. This CDR3 is CASSRGTAYEQYF. CDR3 nucleotide sequence: TGTGCCAGCAGCCGCGGGACAGCATACGAGCAGTACTTC. Variable domain in full (rest from reference TRBV7-6 and TRBJ2-7): GAGVSQSPRYKVTKRGQDVALRCDPISGHVSLYWYRQALGQGPEFLTYFNYEAQQDKSGLPNDRFSAERPEGSISTLTIQRTEQRDSAMYRCASSRGTAYEQYFGPGTRLTVT.

The rearrangement uses TRBV20-1 and TRBJ1-2; 9 nucleotides align to TRBD1. V gave up 1 base and J gave up 2 bases; unmatched junction bases: 2. The CDR3 runs 14 residues. Germline loops: CDR1 DFQATT, CDR2 SNEGSKA (reference sequence). The CDR3 sequence is CSARAGTGNYGYTF. DNA for the CDR3: TGCAGTGCTAGAGCCGGGACAGGGAACTATGGCTACACCTTC.

J is TRBJ1-1 and V is TRBV4-1, with D possibly being TRBD1 (6 bases). Germline lookup yields CDR1 MGHRA and CDR2 YSYEKL. Trimming shortened V by 4 bases and J by 3 bases, and 12 bases separated the two germline ends. This CDR3 has 14 residues. For the CDR3, the DNA is TGCGCCAGCAGCCTCATGAAGGGGGACACTGAAGCTTTCTTT. Protein sequence: CASSLMKGDTEAFF.

The chain recombines TRBV19 with TRBJ1-1; a possible D gene is TRBD1 (5 bases). The CDR3 length is 12 residues. Germline lookup yields CDR1 LNHDA and CDR2 SQIVND (reference sequence). The V and J ends lost 7 bases and 6 bases respectively, with 12 bases between them. CDR3 DNA sequence: TGTGCCAGTATTCGGAGGGGCGCTGAAGCTTTCTTT. This codes for CASIRRGAEAFF.

This clonotype was picked up many times. The rearrangement joins TRBV6-6 to TRBJ2-7; 8 positions match TRBD1. The germline V gene has CDR1 MNHNY and CDR2 SVGAGI (reference sequence). J gave up 0 bases and V 5 bases, and 6 bases lay outside the gene matches. This CDR3 contains 15 residues. CDR3 amino acids: CASSAPTGDSYEQYF. The CDR3 coding sequence is TGTGCCAGCAGTGCCCCGACAGGGGACTCCTACGAGCAGTACTTC.

The chain links TRBV20-1 to TRBJ2-7; 8 nucleotides align to TRBD1. Losses at the gene ends were 5 bases for V and 3 bases for J; bases not matched to a gene: 6. The CDR3 covers 13 residues. Germline V gene lookup returns CDR1 DFQATT and CDR2 SNEGSKA (reference sequence). The CDR3 reads CSAGGTGHYEQYF. CDR3 in DNA: TGCAGTGCTGGGGGGACAGGACACTACGAGCAGTACTTC.

In its sample, this clonotype was seen once. The rearrangement joins TRBV14 to TRBJ1-1; D possibly corresponds to TRBD1 (6 bases). This CDR3 is built from 14 residues. Trimming left V 4 bases short and J 2 bases short, with 11 bases between. The germline V gene has CDR1 SGHDN and CDR2 FVKESK. The CDR3 DNA reads TGTGCCAGCAGCCGGTTACAGGGTAACACTGAAGCTTTCTTT. It codes for CASSRLQGNTEAFF.

J is TRBJ2-2 and V is TRBV20-1; D perhaps matches TRBD2 (5 bases). CDR3 length: 14 residues. CDR1 is DFQATT, CDR2 SNEGSKA, per germline (reference sequence). Between the trimmed V and J ends, which lost 6 bases and 3 bases, there was a span of 14 bases. CDR3 amino acids: CSATRRGYTGELFF. In DNA, the CDR3 is TGCAGTGCCACAAGGAGAGGGTACACCGGGGAGCTGTTTTTT.

The J gene is TRBJ2-1, the V gene TRBV9; 11 positions match TRBD2. Losses at the gene ends were 3 bases for V and 3 bases for J; bases not matched to a gene: 2. The CDR3 has 15 amino acids. Looked up from germline, CDR1 is SGDLS and CDR2 is YYNGEE. CDR3: CASSAGLADYNEQFF. As DNA, the CDR3 is TGTGCCAGCAGCGCGGGACTAGCGGACTACAATGAGCAGTTCTTC. The full variable domain, completed using reference TRBV9 and TRBJ2-1, is DSGVTQTPKHLITATGQRVTLRCSPRSGDLSVYWYQQSLDQGLQFLIQYYNGEERAKGNILERFSAQQFPDLHSELNLSSLELGDSALYFCASSAGLADYNEQFFGPGTRLTVL.